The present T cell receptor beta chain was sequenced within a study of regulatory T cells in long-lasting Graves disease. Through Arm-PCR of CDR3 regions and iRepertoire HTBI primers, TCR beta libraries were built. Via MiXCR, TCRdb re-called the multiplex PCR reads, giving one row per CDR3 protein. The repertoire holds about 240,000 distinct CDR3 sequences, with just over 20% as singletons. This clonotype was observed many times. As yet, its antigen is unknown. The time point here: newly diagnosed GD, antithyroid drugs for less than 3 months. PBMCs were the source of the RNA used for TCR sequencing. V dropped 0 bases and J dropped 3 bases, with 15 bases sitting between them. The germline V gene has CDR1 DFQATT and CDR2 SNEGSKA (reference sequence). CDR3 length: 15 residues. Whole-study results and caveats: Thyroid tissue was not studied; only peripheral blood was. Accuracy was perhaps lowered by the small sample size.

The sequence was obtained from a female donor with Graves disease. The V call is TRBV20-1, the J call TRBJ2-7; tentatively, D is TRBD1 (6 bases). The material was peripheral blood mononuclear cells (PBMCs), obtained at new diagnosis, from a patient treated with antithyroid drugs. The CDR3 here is CSARDWSRGNYEQYF. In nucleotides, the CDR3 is TGCAGTGCTAGAGATTGGTCTAGGGGGAACTACGAGCAGTACTTC.